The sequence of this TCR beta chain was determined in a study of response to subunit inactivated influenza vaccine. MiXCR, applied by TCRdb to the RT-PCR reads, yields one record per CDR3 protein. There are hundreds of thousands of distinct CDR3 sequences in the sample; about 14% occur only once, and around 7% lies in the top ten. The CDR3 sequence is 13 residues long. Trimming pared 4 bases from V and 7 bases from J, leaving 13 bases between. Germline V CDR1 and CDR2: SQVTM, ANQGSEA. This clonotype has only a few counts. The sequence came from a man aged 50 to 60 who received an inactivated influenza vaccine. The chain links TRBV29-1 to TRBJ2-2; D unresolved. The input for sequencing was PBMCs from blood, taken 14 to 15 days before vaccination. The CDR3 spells CSVGFLEIGELFF. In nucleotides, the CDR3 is TGCAGCGTTGGTTTTCTAGAGATCGGGGAGCTGTTTTTT.